This paragraph covers one T cell receptor (beta chain) sequence. Its specificity is unknown. This record comes from a study of shared clonotypes between healthy human individuals. Study overall: Donors, aged 18 to 49, were two women and a few men. General observations from the study: Unshared clonotypes carried lower generation probabilities than those common to all four donors.

Germline V gene data show CDR1 as GTSNPN and CDR2 as SVGIG (reference sequence). With V trimmed by 4 bases and J by 8 bases, 10 bases remained unmatched. CDR3 length: 14 residues. Evenly divided among several immunoSEQ plates was the genomic DNA of each subset. Sequenced by immunoSEQ multiplex PCR; TCRdb stores in-frame clones only, minus some. Counted here are some 2,000,000 clones, approximately 96% occurring once; the ten biggest clones make up 0.1% to 0.15%. This receptor was obtained from a man aged 18 to 29 in good health. This chain uses TRBV30 with TRBJ1-4; the match to TRBD1 covers 7 bases. The sequencing sample was made of naive CD4+ T cells sorted from blood. Regarding subset: CD45RA+ positively selected. The CDR3 DNA reads as TGTGCCTGGAAAGGAGGGGGCGCGTTCGAAAAACTGTTTTTT. It codes for CAWKGGGAFEKLFF.